A single sample is the source of the 23 T cell receptor beta chains below, sequenced in a study of blood T cell repertoires in COVID-19. Assay: immunoSEQ multiplex PCR; the TCRdb copy retains only in-frame clones and omits some. The sample has approximately 230,000 clones; about 88% are singletons. The material sequenced was peripheral blood. Receptors were obtained from a middle-aged woman who had recovered from COVID-19.

A few counts support this clone. V and J are TRBV7-2 and TRBJ1-6; D unresolved. The germline gives CDR1 SGHTA, CDR2 FQGNSA. With 1 base removed from V and 0 bases from J, the gap between germline ends came to 7 bases. The CDR3 runs 16 residues. CDR3 protein: CASSLVGSSYNSPLHF. CDR3 in DNA: TGTGCCAGCAGCTTAGTTGGGAGCTCCTATAATTCACCCCTCCACTTT.

The genes are TRBV4-1 and TRBJ2-1; 8 bases are a match to TRBD2. The J segment lost 0 bases and the V segment lost 3 bases, leaving 4 bases of the junction unmatched. This CDR3 region has 16 residues. Per the germline V gene, CDR1 is MGHRA and CDR2 is YSYEKL. CDR3 in DNA: TGCGCCAGCAGCCAGGCCGGGACTAGCTCCTACAATGAGCAGTTCTTC. It codes for CASSQAGTSSYNEQFF.

This clone occurred once. The rearrangement joins TRBV27 to TRBJ1-3; TRBD1 matches at 8 bases. This CDR3 comprises 14 residues. Germline V CDR1 and CDR2: MNHEY, SMNVEV (reference sequence). J gave up 7 bases and V 5 bases, and 7 bases lay outside the gene matches. The CDR3 region is CASSAVAGGNTIYF. The CDR3 nucleotides read TGTGCCAGCAGTGCCGTGGCAGGGGGCAACACCATATATTTT.

The chain couples TRBV5-1 to TRBJ2-3; possible D gene TRBD1, 5 bases. The CDR3 sequence is 15 residues long. CDR1 and CDR2 from the germline V gene are SGHRS and YFSETQ. With 2 bases removed from V and 2 bases from J, the gap between germline ends came to 12 bases. The CDR3 sequence: CASSFRTPSTDTQYF. In nucleotides, the CDR3 is TGCGCCAGCAGCTTCAGGACACCTTCCACAGATACGCAGTATTTT.

V and J are TRBV5-8 and TRBJ1-1; 9 bases fit TRBD1. Germline CDR1 and CDR2: SGHTS and YDEGEE. The CDR3 sequence is 14 residues long. V was pared by 5 bases and J by 1 base, with 3 bases of the junction left unmatched. This CDR3 reads CASRVDRGNTEAFF. In nucleotides, the CDR3 is TGTGCCAGCAGAGTGGACAGGGGGAACACTGAAGCTTTCTTT.

The rearrangement uses TRBV4-3 and TRBJ2-2, with 8 bases fitting TRBD2. J gave up 6 bases and V 4 bases, and 10 bases lay outside the gene matches. Per the germline V gene, CDR1 is LGHNA and CDR2 is YSLEER. The CDR3 totals 16 residues. CDR3 loop: CASSPLGAGGSGELFF. The DNA for the CDR3 is TGCGCCAGCAGCCCCTTAGGGGCGGGAGGTTCCGGGGAGCTGTTTTTT.

The chain links TRBV5-1 to TRBJ1-3; maybe TRBD1 (5 bases). The CDR3 is made up of 14 amino acids. V lost 3 bases, J lost 8 bases, and 15 bases lay in between. Germline V gives CDR1 SGHRS, CDR2 YFSETQ. CDR3 sequence reads: CASSWEGTTDTIYF. The CDR3 bases are TGCGCCAGCAGCTGGGAGGGGACCACGGACACCATATATTTT. The whole variable domain, filled in from reference TRBV5-1 and TRBJ1-3, reads KAGVTQTPRYLIKTRGQQVTLSCSPISGHRSVSWYQQTPGQGLQFLFEYFSETQRNKGNFPGRFSGRQFSNSRSEMNVSTLELGDSALYLCASSWEGTTDTIYFGEGSWLTVV.

This clone was seen a single time. This sequence joins TRBV18 and TRBJ2-5; no firm D call. Trimming left V 7 bases short and J 3 bases short, with 3 bases between. Per the germline V gene, CDR1 is KGHSH and CDR2 is LQKENI. This CDR3 spans 10 amino acids. CDR3 protein: CASYKETQYF. For the CDR3, the DNA is TGTGCCAGCTATAAAGAGACCCAGTACTTC.

The genes are TRBV6-2 or TRBV6-3 and TRBJ1-2, with 7 bases aligning to TRBD1. V gave up 2 bases and J gave up 6 bases; unmatched junction bases: 15. This CDR3 spans 17 amino acids. Germline-derived CDR1 and CDR2 are MNHEY and SVGEGT. The CDR3 reads CASSYGDSPKIRDGYTF. CDR3 DNA: TGTGCCAGCAGTTACGGGGACAGCCCGAAAATTCGTGATGGCTACACCTTC.

In its sample, this clone was seen once. The rearrangement links TRBV27 to TRBJ1-2; tentative D call: TRBD1 (5 bases). V was shortened by 3 bases and J by 3 bases, with 14 bases between the two germline ends. Per the germline V gene, CDR1 is MNHEY and CDR2 is SMNVEV (reference sequence). This CDR3 is 15 amino acids long. This CDR3 is CASSLSGVRDYGYTF. The CDR3 DNA reads TGTGCCAGCAGTTTGTCGGGGGTTAGGGACTATGGCTACACCTTC.

V is TRBV4-1 and J is TRBJ1-1, with D tentatively TRBD1 (5 bases). The ends were cut back, 6 bases at V and 3 bases at J, with 17 bases in the middle. This CDR3 has 15 residues. The germline V gene has CDR1 MGHRA and CDR2 YSYEKL. DNA of the CDR3: TGCGCCAGCAGTCTCAGCGGGGACCACTACACTGAAGCTTTCTTT. Translation gives CASSLSGDHYTEAFF.

J is TRBJ2-4 and V is TRBV20-1, with D perhaps matching TRBD2 (5 bases). The CDR3 has 15 amino acids. Per the germline V gene, CDR1 is DFQATT and CDR2 is SNEGSKA (reference sequence). The V end lost 3 bases, the J end lost 0 bases, and 12 bases lay between the germline ends. The CDR3 here is CSASDGGLAKNIQYF. For the CDR3, the DNA is TGCAGTGCTAGTGACGGCGGGCTAGCCAAAAACATTCAGTACTTC.

The V call is TRBV6-2 or TRBV6-3, the J call TRBJ2-1, with a tentative D call TRBD2 (6 bases). This CDR3 spans 15 amino acids. Germline V gene data show CDR1 as MNHEY and CDR2 as SVGEGT. V lost 5 bases and J lost 4, with 15 bases in between. The CDR3 nucleotides read TGTGCCAGCAGTACCCCCGGGACTCTTTACAATGAGCAGTTCTTC. It is translated as CASSTPGTLYNEQFF.

This chain links TRBV4-3 with TRBJ2-2; 8 positions match TRBD2. V trimming: 1 base; J trimming: 4 bases; junction bases outside the gene matches: 5. CDR1 and CDR2 from the germline V gene are LGHNA and YSLEER. There are 16 residues in the CDR3. Here the CDR3 reads CASSQVNGRGTGELFF. The CDR3 nucleotides read TGCGCCAGCAGCCAAGTCAACGGGAGGGGCACCGGGGAGCTGTTTTTT.

J is TRBJ2-7 and V is TRBV3-1 (or the pseudogene TRBV3-2); 10 nucleotides match TRBD2. Trimming cost V 0 bases and J 5 bases; bases outside gene matches: 10. The CDR3 loop spans 17 amino acids. The germline V gene has CDR1 LGHDT and CDR2 YNNKEL (reference sequence). The CDR3 coding sequence is TGTGCCAGCAGCCAAGATCGGTCCGGGACTAGCGAGGACGAGCAGTACTTC. This codes for CASSQDRSGTSEDEQYF.

The chain couples TRBV5-1 to TRBJ2-4; D possibly corresponds to TRBD1 (6 bases). V was cut by 0 bases and J by 8 bases, with 12 bases left in between. Germline V gene data show CDR1 as SGHRS and CDR2 as YFSETQ. CDR3 length equals 14 residues. The CDR3 spells CASSLEGGADIQYF. CDR3 DNA: TGCGCCAGCAGCTTGGAAGGGGGAGCCGACATTCAGTACTTC.

The V and J genes are TRBV5-1 and TRBJ2-1; 10 nucleotides line up with TRBD1. CDR1 and CDR2 from the germline V gene are SGHRS and YFSETQ. The CDR3 spans 16 residues. With 2 bases clipped from V and 3 bases from J, the junction kept 5 bases outside the gene matches. CDR3 DNA sequence: TGCGCCAGCAGCTTAAGCGGGACAGGGGACTACAATGAGCAGTTCTTC. Translating it yields CASSLSGTGDYNEQFF.

The chain combines TRBV27 with TRBJ1-5; a weak D match, TRBD1 (5 bases). The CDR3 has 16 residues. Looked up from germline, CDR1 is MNHEY and CDR2 is SMNVEV (reference sequence). Trimming pared 5 bases from V and 4 bases from J, leaving 18 bases between. In nucleotides, the CDR3 is TGTGCCAGCAGTCCTCTCTCCCAGGGTAGTAATCAGCCCCAGCATTTT. It translates to CASSPLSQGSNQPQHF.

This clone showed up just once. This chain connects TRBV28 to TRBJ2-5; D perhaps matches TRBD1 (5 bases). The V gene lost 3 bases and the J gene lost 2 bases, with 13 bases spanning the gap. The length of the CDR3 is 15 residues. Germline V gene lookup returns CDR1 MDHEN and CDR2 SYDVKM. The CDR3 loop reads CASSFFTGFQETQYF. Here the CDR3 DNA reads TGTGCCAGCAGTTTTTTCACAGGCTTTCAAGAGACCCAGTACTTC.

The J gene is TRBJ1-6, the V gene TRBV2; no firm D call. V lost 7 bases and J lost 7, with 8 bases in between. Germline V lookup: CDR1 SNHLY, CDR2 FYNNEI. CDR3 length equals 12 residues. The CDR3 sequence is CASTGENSPLHF. The DNA of the CDR3 is TGTGCCAGCACCGGGGAGAATTCACCCCTCCACTTT.

The DNA for the CDR3 is TGTGCCAGCAGTGAAATAAGCAGGGCGTCTGGCTACACCTTC. Amino acids: CASSEISRASGYTF. The chain joins TRBV2 to TRBJ1-2, with TRBD1 as a possible D gene (5 bases). The CDR3 extends over 14 amino acids. Germline CDR1 and CDR2: SNHLY and FYNNEI. V was shortened by 2 bases and J by 7 bases, with 14 bases between the two germline ends.

The chain joins TRBV6-5 to TRBJ2-4, with D possibly TRBD2 on 5 matching bases. In germline, CDR1 is MNHEY, CDR2 SVGAGI. CDR3 length: 15 residues. V dropped 0 bases and J dropped 2 bases, with 8 bases sitting between them. The CDR3 loop reads CASSYSEGSKNIQYF. The CDR3 DNA is TGTGCCAGCAGTTACTCTGAGGGTTCCAAAAACATTCAGTACTTC.

V gene TRBV30 combines with J gene TRBJ1-2; 7 nucleotides line up with TRBD1. This CDR3 spans 14 amino acids. V lost 3 bases, J lost 7 bases, and 11 bases stayed unmatched. Germline loops: CDR1 GTSNPN, CDR2 SVGIG (reference sequence). The CDR3 sequence is CAWRRGQGGFGYTF. CDR3 bases: TGTGCCTGGAGAAGAGGGCAGGGGGGTTTTGGCTACACCTTC. The variable domain in full, completed from reference TRBV30 and TRBJ1-2, reads SQTIHQWPATLVQPVGSPLSLECTVEGTSNPNLYWYRQAAGRGLQLLFYSVGIGQISSEVPQNLSASRPQDRQFILSSKKLLLSDSGFYLCAWRRGQGGFGYTFGSGTRLTVV.